This TCR beta chain stems from a study of graft-versus-host responses after intestinal transplantation. At the level of the study: Among the recipients, transplants were multivisceral, liver-intestinal, or isolated intestinal. The study gave all recipients anti-thymocyte globulin induction, then tacrolimus and steroids for 2 to 3 years. Study-wide findings and caveats: Detection of GvH clones occurred in recipient marrow, and some had their first appearance in ileum or blood. Clonal ratios of graft-versus-host to host-versus-graft in allografts were high for patients exhibiting graft-donor T cell macrochimerism.

Comment on this clone: Its antigen is as yet unknown.

This CDR3 has 15 amino acids. Germline values: CDR1 MDHEN, CDR2 SYDVKM. The V end lost 5 bases, the J end lost 4 bases, and 17 bases lay between the germline ends. TCRdb's copy holds only in-frame clones and misses some; the assay was immunoSEQ multiplex PCR. The sample holds approximately 46,000 clones; less than 85% are singletons and the top ten take around 0.48%. This receptor was identified in a human donor who was the organ donor for an intestinal transplant. Source: unstimulated CD4+ T cells sorted from spleen or lymph node cells, taken before transplant. The chain recombines TRBV28 with TRBJ1-2, with a weak D call TRBD1 (6 bases). The CDR3 loop is CASSPPGDRLYGYTF. CDR3 coding DNA: TGTGCCAGCAGTCCGCCAGGAGACAGGCTCTATGGCTACACCTTC.